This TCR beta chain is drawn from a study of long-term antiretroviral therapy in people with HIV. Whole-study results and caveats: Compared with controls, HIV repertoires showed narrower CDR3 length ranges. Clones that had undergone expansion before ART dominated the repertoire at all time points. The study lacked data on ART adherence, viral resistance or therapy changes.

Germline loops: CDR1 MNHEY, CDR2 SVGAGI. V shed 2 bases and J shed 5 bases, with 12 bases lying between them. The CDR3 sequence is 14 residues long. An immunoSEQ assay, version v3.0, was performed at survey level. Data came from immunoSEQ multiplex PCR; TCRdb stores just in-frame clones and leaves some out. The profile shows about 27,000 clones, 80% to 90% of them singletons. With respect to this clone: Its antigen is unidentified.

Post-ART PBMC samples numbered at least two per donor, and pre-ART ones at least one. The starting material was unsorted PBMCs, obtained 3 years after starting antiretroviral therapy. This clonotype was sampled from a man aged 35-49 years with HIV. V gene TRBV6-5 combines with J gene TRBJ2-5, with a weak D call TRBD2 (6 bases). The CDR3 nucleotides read TGTGCCAGCAGTTACATGCCAGGGAGGGAGACCCAGTACTTC. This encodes CASSYMPGRETQYF.